The 7 T cell receptor beta chains below were found in one sample sequenced in a study of blood T cell repertoires in COVID-19. Repertoires were generated with immunoSEQ multiplex PCR, while TCRdb's copy carries only in-frame clones and drops some. The sample records approximately 300,000 clones, 86% being singletons. The sequenced material came from peripheral blood. These receptors came from a woman between 50 and 59 years old with acute or convalescent COVID-19.

The genes are TRBV5-1 and TRBJ1-4, with D hard to call. The CDR3 totals 14 residues. V lost 7 bases, J lost 8 bases, and 18 bases lay in between. CDR1 is SGHRS and CDR2 is YFSETQ in the germline V gene. The DNA for the CDR3 is TGCGCCAGCTCCCGCGGAGGGAAGAAGGAAAAACTGTTTTTT. It specifies CASSRGGKKEKLFF.

The chain couples TRBV4-1 to TRBJ2-5; 7 nucleotides align to TRBD2. V dropped 4 bases and J dropped 2; count of bases not matched to a gene: 7. The germline V gene has CDR1 MGHRA and CDR2 YSYEKL. The CDR3 contains 15 residues. CDR3 amino acids: CASSLGEGTQETQYF. CDR3 in DNA: TGCGCCAGCAGCCTGGGGGAGGGAACACAAGAGACCCAGTACTTC.

The chain couples TRBV7-2 to TRBJ2-2, with D perhaps matching TRBD1 (5 bases). Germline CDR1 is SGHTA and CDR2 is FQGNSA. V dropped 1 base and J dropped 1 base, with 10 bases sitting between them. This CDR3 region has 16 residues. The CDR3 DNA sequence: TGTGCCAGCAGCTTAGTCGGTCAGGGGAACACCGGGGAGCTGTTTTTT. Protein sequence: CASSLVGQGNTGELFF.

The V call is TRBV30, the J call TRBJ2-3; D may be TRBD2 (6 bases). The germline V and J ends were trimmed by 4 bases and 0 bases, with 17 bases remaining between them. CDR1 is GTSNPN, CDR2 SVGIG, per germline (reference sequence). CDR3 length: 16 amino acids. In DNA form, the CDR3 reads TGTGCCTGGACCCAGGACTACCGGCATAGCACAGATACGCAGTATTTT. This sequence encodes CAWTQDYRHSTDTQYF.

The J gene is TRBJ2-2, the V gene TRBV27; 12 bases match TRBD1. The V gene end was trimmed by 6 bases and the J gene end by 8 bases; junction bases not matched to a gene: 10. This CDR3 is 16 amino acids long. Germline assignment: CDR1 MNHEY and CDR2 SMNVEV (reference sequence). CDR3 amino acids: CASSVLGQGAGGELFF. The CDR3 DNA follows: TGTGCCAGCAGCGTCCTGGGACAGGGGGCAGGAGGGGAGCTGTTTTTT.

The chain links TRBV20-1 to TRBJ1-5; 7 positions agree with TRBD1. This CDR3 region has 14 residues. Germline trimming cut 3 bases from V and 3 bases from J; bases unmatched to any gene: 5. CDR1 is DFQATT and CDR2 is SNEGSKA in the germline V gene (reference sequence). The DNA for the CDR3 is TGCAGTGCTAGTAAGGGACAGCTCAATCAGCCCCAGCATTTT. Protein sequence: CSASKGQLNQPQHF.

In its sample, this clone was seen once. In the same sample, other DNA sequences code for this CDR3. This chain uses TRBV5-1 with TRBJ2-2; a weak D match, TRBD2 (5 bases). The CDR3 spans 15 residues. The V and J ends lost 2 bases and 3 bases respectively, with 11 bases between them. The germline gives CDR1 SGHRS, CDR2 YFSETQ. CDR3 DNA sequence: TGCGCCAGCAGCTTAGGCGGAGGAGACACCGGGGAGCTGTTTTTT. This codes for CASSLGGGDTGELFF.